This T cell receptor beta chain was documented in a study of T cell changes during pregnancy in multiple sclerosis. The V gene lost 0 bases and the J gene lost 2 bases, with 11 bases spanning the gap. CDR3 length equals 15 residues. Germline assignment: CDR1 SGHVS and CDR2 FQNEAQ. Sequencing used immunoSEQ multiplex PCR; TCRdb keeps in-frame clones, though not all of them. The repertoire holds about 87,000 clones, with roughly 93% as singletons. The rearrangement links TRBV7-8 to TRBJ2-7, with D unresolved. The receptor was isolated from a female donor in good health, enrolled as a control in a pregnancy study. The sequences come from peripheral blood, collected in the third trimester of pregnancy. The CDR3 here is CASSLARIRTYEQYF. For the CDR3, the DNA is TGTGCCAGCAGCTTAGCGAGGATAAGGACCTACGAGCAGTACTTC.